This T cell receptor beta chain stems from a study of T cells in tuberculosis. General study findings and limits: The stringent gate may have excluded weak CD1B-GMM tetramer binders.

After thawing and overnight rest, PBMC were stained with GMM-loaded CD1B tetramer, viability dye and anti-CD3 for sorting. C32 glucose monomycolate from Rhodococcus equi was loaded onto the CD1B tetramers. Profiling relied on immunoSEQ multiplex PCR, and the TCRdb table lists in-frame clones only, not all of them. The table has approximately 88,000 clones, just over 90% seen once. The CDR3 runs 15 residues. The germline V gene has CDR1 ENHRY and CDR2 SYGVKD. V shed 4 bases and J shed 2 bases, with 13 bases lying between them. This sequence joins TRBV10-3 and TRBJ2-3; TRBD2 is a possible D gene (7 bases). Sequencing was done on a sample of CD1b-GMM tetramer-negative cells sorted from PBMCs. This sequence originates from an adult woman with latent tuberculosis. CDR3 sequence (DNA): TGTGCCATCAGTGGGGTACGGGGGGCCACAGATACGCAGTATTTT. Translation gives CAISGVRGATDTQYF.